This TCR beta chain was recorded in a study of T-cell reconstitution after alpha-beta-depleted transplantation in children. In regard to this clonotype: No antigen is known for it.

It was with unique molecular identifiers that the TCRbeta library was prepared. TCRdb re-analysed the PCR reads in MiXCR, keeping a single row per CDR3 protein. The table shows roughly 570,000 distinct CDR3 sequences, with 25% to 30% occurring only once. Trimming took 7 bases from V and 12 from J; bases not matched to a gene: 13. The germline gives CDR1 SQVTM, CDR2 ANQGSEA. The CDR3 runs 14 residues. Study-wide points: The main origin of T-cell counts and diversity one year after transplant was newly produced T cells. Some patients showed high day-60 TCRbeta diversity, which derived from surviving recipient T cells and thymic progenitors. Reportedly, alpha-beta T cells present about two months post-transplant originated from several hundred expanded clones of graft origin.

Source: PBMCs, taken before TCRalphabeta/CD19-depleted stem cell transplant. This sequence originates from a boy less than two years old with Wiskott-Aldrich syndrome, due to receive a stem cell transplant. The chain links TRBV29-1 to TRBJ2-1; 12 bases agree with TRBD1. In DNA, the CDR3 is TGCAGCGCCCGGGACAGGGGGCAAGACGTAGGGCAGTTCTTC. Residues: CSARDRGQDVGQFF.